These 7 T cell receptor beta chains were all obtained from the same sample, sequenced in a study of CD8 T cells in Susac syndrome. Random hexamers primed reverse transcription of about 0.5 to 1 ug RNA. TCRdb reprocessed the immunoSEQ multiplex PCR reads via MiXCR and lists one record per CDR3 protein. The table includes 200,000 to 250,000 distinct CDR3 sequences, roughly 94% detected once. The sample was CD4+ T cells from PBMCs. The receptors stem from a human donor with multiple sclerosis.

This chain uses TRBV30 with TRBJ2-6, with 7 bases fitting TRBD2. There are 15 residues in the CDR3. Looked up from germline, CDR1 is GTSNPN and CDR2 is SVGIG (reference sequence). Trimming at V came to 7 bases and at J to 0 bases, leaving 6 bases not matched to a gene. The CDR3: CASGGDLSGANVLTF. CDR3 nucleotides: TGTGCCTCTGGGGGGGACCTCTCTGGGGCCAACGTCCTGACTTTC.

A remark on this clonotype: The limits of the CDR3 on the DNA are not certain, so only TCRdb's listed CDR3 is given. This sequence joins TRBV7-5 and TRBJ2-7; the table assigns TRBD2, which was not confirmed against the DNA. TRBV7-5 is shown as a pseudogene. Including both end residues, the CDR3 is 16 amino acids long. CDR3 sequence: CISVPEAKLAVYEQYV.

The V and J genes are TRBV19 and TRBJ1-4, with TRBD1 matching 7 bases. V lost 7 bases to trimming and J lost 7 bases; unmatched junction nucleotides: 9. The CDR3 length is 14 residues. Germline lookup yields CDR1 LNHDA and CDR2 SQIVND (reference sequence). For the CDR3, the DNA is TGTGCCAGTACCGACAGGGTAAGCCCTGAAAAACTGTTTTTT. Translation: CASTDRVSPEKLFF.

The genes are TRBV9 and TRBJ2-2, with D hard to call. Per germline, CDR1 SGDLS and CDR2 YYNGEE. CDR3 length: 14 residues. Trimming took off 4 bases at V and 5 bases at J, with 12 bases between the two ends. The CDR3 spells CASSRQIGTGELFF. CDR3 coding DNA: TGTGCCAGCAGCCGACAAATCGGGACCGGGGAGCTGTTTTTT.

The gene calls are TRBV29-1 and TRBJ1-2; no definite D call. The germline V gene encodes CDR1 SQVTM and CDR2 ANQGSEA. This CDR3 is 12 amino acids long. CDR3 in amino acids: CIIGGRSYGYTF. The CDR3 coding sequence is TGCATCATTGGAGGCAGGTCCTATGGCTACACCTTC. Using reference TRBV29-1 and TRBJ1-2 for the parts outside the CDR3, the full variable domain is SAVISQKPSRDICQRGTSLTIQCQVDSQVTMMFWYRQQPGQSLTLIATANQGSEATYESGFVIDKFPISRPNLTFSTLTVSNMSPEDSSIYLCIIGGRSYGYTFGSGTRLTVV.

The chain combines TRBV12-3 or TRBV12-4 with TRBJ1-5, with D tentatively TRBD1 (5 bases). The V gene lost 6 bases and the J gene lost 3 bases, with 15 bases spanning the gap. CDR3 size: 15 residues. CDR3 region: CASSSQGLHNQPQHF. In DNA form, the CDR3 reads TGTGCCAGCAGCTCCCAGGGACTTCACAATCAGCCCCAGCATTTT.

The rearrangement links TRBV27 to TRBJ1-2; no clear D. The CDR3 has 14 residues. Deletions cut 7 bases from V and 2 bases from J, with 14 bases between. Per germline, CDR1 MNHEY and CDR2 SMNVEV (reference sequence). The CDR3 sequence: CASTRSNSNYGYTF. CDR3 DNA sequence: TGTGCCAGCACCCGATCGAACTCCAACTATGGCTACACCTTC.